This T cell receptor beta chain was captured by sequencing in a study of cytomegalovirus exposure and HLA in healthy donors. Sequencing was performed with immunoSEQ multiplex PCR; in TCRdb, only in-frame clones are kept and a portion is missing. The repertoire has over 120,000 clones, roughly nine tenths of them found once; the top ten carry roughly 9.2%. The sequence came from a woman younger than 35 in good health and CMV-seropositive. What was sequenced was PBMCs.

The CDR3 loop reads CASSQLRGGPTEAFF. CDR3 coding DNA: TGTGCCAGCAGCCAGTTGAGAGGGGGCCCCACTGAAGCTTTCTTT. The rearrangement links TRBV14 to TRBJ1-1, with 7 bases fitting TRBD1. There are 15 residues in the CDR3. V trimming: 3 bases; J trimming: 4 bases; junction bases outside the gene matches: 8. The germline V gene has CDR1 SGHDN and CDR2 FVKESK.